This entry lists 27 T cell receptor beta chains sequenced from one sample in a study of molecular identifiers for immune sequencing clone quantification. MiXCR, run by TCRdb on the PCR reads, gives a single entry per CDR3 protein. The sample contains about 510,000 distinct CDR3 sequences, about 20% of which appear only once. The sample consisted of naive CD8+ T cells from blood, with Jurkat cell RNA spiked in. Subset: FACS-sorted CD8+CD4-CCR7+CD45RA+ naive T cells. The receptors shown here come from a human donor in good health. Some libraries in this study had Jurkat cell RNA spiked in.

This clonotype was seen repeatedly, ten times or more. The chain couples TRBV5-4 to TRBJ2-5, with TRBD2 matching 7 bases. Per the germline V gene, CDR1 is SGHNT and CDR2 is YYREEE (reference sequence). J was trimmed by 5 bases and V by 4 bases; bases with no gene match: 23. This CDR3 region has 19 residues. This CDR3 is CASSKLGEAGELTPETQYF. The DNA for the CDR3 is TGTGCCAGCAGCAAACTCGGGGAGGCGGGGGAGCTTACACCCGAGACCCAGTACTTC.

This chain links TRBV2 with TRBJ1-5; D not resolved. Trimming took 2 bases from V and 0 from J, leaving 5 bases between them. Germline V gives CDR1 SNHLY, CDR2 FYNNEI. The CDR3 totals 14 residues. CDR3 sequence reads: CASSELASNQPQHF. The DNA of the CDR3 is TGTGCCAGCAGTGAATTGGCTAGCAATCAGCCCCAGCATTTT.

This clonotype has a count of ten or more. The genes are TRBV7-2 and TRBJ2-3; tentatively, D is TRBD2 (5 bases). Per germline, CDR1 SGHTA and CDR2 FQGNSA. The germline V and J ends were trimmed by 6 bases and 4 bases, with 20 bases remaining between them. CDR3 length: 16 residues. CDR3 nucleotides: TGTGCCAGCAGTGCAGAACCGGGATCCCACCCAGATACGCAGTATTTT. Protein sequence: CASSAEPGSHPDTQYF.

For the CDR3, the DNA is TGTGCCAGCAGCCCACGGGGCGGTGGGGACACTGAAGCTTTCTTT. Protein sequence: CASSPRGGGDTEAFF. This chain joins TRBV14 and TRBJ1-1; possibly TRBD1 for D (5 bases). This CDR3 contains 15 residues. CDR1 is SGHDN and CDR2 is FVKESK in the germline V gene. Trimming stripped 4 bases from V and 3 bases from J, with 15 bases between.

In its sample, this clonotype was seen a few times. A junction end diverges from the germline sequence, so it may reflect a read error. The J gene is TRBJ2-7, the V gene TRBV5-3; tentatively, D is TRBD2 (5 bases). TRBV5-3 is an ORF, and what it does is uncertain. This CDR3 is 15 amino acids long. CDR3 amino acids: CASSLRAGFFGEQYF. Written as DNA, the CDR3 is TGTGCCAGCAGCTTGCGGGCGGGTTTCTTTGGCGAGCAGTACTTC.

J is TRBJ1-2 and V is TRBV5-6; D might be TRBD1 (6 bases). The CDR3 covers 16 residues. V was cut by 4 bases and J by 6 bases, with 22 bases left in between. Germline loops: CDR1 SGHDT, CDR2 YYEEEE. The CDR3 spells CASSRFTGSSPDGYTF. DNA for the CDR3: TGTGCCAGCAGCAGATTCACAGGGAGCTCGCCCGATGGCTACACCTTC.

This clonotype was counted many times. CDR3 sequence reads: CASSTHVGGFEQYF. CDR3 sequence (DNA): TGTGCCAGCAGCACACATGTCGGAGGGTTCGAGCAGTACTTC. The rearrangement links TRBV7-9 to TRBJ2-7; TRBD2 might be the D (6 bases). The CDR3 is 14 amino acids. Germline lookup yields CDR1 SEHNR and CDR2 FQNEAQ (reference sequence). With 5 bases removed from V and 6 bases from J, the gap between germline ends came to 17 bases.

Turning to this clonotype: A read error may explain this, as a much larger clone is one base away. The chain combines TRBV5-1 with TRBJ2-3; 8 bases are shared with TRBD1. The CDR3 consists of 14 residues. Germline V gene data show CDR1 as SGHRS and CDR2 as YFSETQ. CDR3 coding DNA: TGCGCCAGCAGCTACGGACAGGGTCCAGATACGCAGTGTTTT. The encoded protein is CASSYGQGPDTQCF.

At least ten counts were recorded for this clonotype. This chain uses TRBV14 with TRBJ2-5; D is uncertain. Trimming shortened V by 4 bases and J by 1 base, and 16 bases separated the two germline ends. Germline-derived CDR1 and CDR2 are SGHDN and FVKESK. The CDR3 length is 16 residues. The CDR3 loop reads CASSPRVVSPQETQYF. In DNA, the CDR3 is TGTGCCAGCAGCCCGAGAGTAGTATCGCCCCAAGAGACCCAGTACTTC.

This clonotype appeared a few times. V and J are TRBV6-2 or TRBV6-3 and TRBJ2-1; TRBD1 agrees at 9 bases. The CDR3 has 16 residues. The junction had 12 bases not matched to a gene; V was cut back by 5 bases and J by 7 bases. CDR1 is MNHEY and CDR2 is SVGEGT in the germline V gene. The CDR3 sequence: CASSLTGTGSSNEQFF. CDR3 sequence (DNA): TGTGCCAGCAGTCTAACCGGGACAGGGTCATCTAATGAGCAGTTCTTC.

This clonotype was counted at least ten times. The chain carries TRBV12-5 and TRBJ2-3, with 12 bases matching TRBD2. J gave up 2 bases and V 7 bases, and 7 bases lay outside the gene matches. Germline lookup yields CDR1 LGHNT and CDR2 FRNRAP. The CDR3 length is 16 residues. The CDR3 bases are TGTGCTAGTGCCACAGGGACTAGCGGGCCCACAGATACGCAGTATTTT. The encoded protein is CASATGTSGPTDTQYF. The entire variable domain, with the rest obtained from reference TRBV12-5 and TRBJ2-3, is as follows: DARVTQTPRHKVTEMGQEVTMRCQPILGHNTVFWYRQTMMQGLELLAYFRNRAPLDDSGMPKDRFSAEMPDATLATLKIQPSEPRDSAVYFCASATGTSGPTDTQYFGPGTRLTVL.

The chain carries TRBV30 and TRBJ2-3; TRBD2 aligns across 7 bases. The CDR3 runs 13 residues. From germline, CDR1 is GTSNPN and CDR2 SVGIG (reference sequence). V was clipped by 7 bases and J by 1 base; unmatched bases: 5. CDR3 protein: CASGRGGTDTQYF. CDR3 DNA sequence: TGTGCCTCCGGTCGGGGGGGCACAGATACGCAGTATTTT.

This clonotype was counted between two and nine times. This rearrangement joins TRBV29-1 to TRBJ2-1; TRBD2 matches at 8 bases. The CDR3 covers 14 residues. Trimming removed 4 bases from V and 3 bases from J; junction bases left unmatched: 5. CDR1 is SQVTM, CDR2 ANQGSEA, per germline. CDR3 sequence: CSVAILAGYNEQFF. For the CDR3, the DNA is TGCAGCGTTGCCATCCTAGCGGGCTACAATGAGCAGTTCTTC.

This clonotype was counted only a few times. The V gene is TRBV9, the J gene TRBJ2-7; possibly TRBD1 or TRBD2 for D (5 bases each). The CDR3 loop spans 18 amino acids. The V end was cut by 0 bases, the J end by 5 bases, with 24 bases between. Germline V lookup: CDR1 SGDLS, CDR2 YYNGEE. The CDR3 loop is CASSVGGAPTGLIHEQYF. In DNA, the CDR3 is TGTGCCAGCAGCGTAGGAGGGGCCCCCACCGGCCTGATCCACGAGCAGTACTTC.

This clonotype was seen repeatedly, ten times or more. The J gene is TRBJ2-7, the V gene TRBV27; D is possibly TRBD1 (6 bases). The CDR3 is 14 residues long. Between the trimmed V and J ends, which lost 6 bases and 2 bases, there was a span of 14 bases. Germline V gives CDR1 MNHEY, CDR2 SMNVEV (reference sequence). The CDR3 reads CASSHIAGAYEQYF. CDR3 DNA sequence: TGTGCCAGCAGCCATATCGCAGGGGCCTACGAGCAGTACTTC.

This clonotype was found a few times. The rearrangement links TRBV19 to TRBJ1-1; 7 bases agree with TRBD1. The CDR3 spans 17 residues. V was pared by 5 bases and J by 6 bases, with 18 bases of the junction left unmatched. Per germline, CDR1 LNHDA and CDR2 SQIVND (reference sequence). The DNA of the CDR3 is TGTGCCAGTAGTGACCAGGGGGTGAGGCAAATGGGCGCTGAAGCTTTCTTT. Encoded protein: CASSDQGVRQMGAEAFF.

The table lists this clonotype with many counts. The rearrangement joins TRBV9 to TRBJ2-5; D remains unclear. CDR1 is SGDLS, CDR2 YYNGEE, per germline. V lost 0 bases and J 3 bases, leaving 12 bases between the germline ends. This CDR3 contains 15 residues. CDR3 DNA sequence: TGTGCCAGCAGCGTAGGGACCTCAGGAAAAGAGACCCAGTACTTC. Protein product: CASSVGTSGKETQYF.

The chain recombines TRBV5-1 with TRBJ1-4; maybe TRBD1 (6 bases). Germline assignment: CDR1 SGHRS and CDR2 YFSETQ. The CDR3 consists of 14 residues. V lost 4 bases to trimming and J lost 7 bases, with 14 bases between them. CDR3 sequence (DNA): TGCGCCAGCAGCGTCCAGGGGCCGACTGAAAAACTGTTTTTT. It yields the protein CASSVQGPTEKLFF.

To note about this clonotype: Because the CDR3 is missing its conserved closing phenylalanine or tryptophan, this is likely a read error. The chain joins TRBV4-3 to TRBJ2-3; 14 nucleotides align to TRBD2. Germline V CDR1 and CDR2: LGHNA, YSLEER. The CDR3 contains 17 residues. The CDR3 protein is CGSSQGLAGGLTDTQYL. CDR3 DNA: TGCGGCAGCAGCCAAGGACTAGCGGGAGGCCTCACAGATACGCAGTATCTT.

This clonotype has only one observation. The CDR3 DNA follows: TGTGCCAGCCTTGTTGGGGTGACCCTCCACTTT. Encoded protein: CASLVGVTLHF. The rearrangement joins TRBV25-1 to TRBJ1-6; D remains ambiguous. CDR1 and CDR2 from the germline V gene are MGHDK and SYGVNS. Trimming took off 8 bases at V and 14 bases at J, with 13 bases between the two ends. The CDR3 consists of 11 residues. Full variable domain (missing parts from reference TRBV25-1 and TRBJ1-6): EADIYQTPRYLVIGTGKKITLECSQTMGHDKMYWYQQDPGMELHLIHYSYGVNSTEKGDLSSESTVSRIRTEHFPLTLESARPSHTSQYLCASLVGVTLHFGNGTRLTVT.

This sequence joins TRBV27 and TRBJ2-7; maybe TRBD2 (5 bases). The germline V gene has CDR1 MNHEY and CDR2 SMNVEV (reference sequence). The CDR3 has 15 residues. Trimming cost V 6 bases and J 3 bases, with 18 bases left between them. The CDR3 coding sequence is TGTGCCAGCAGCTTCTCCCCGGGAAAACGCTACGAGCAGTACTTC. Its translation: CASSFSPGKRYEQYF.

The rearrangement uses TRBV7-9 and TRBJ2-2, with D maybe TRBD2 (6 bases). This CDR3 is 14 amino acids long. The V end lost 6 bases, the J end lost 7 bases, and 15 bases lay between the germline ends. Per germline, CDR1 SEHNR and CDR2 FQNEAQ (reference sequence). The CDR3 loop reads CASRPRESGGELFF. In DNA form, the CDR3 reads TGTGCCAGCAGGCCACGGGAGAGTGGCGGGGAGCTGTTTTTT.

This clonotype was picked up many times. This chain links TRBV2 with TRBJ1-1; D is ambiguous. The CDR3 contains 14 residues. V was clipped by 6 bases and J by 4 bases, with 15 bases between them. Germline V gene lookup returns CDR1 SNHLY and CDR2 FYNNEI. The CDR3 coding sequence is TGTGCCAGCAGAGCCGCGACCGGAAGCACTGAAGCTTTCTTT. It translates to CASRAATGSTEAFF. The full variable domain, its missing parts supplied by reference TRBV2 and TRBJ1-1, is EPEVTQTPSHQVTQMGQEVILRCVPISNHLYFYWYRQILGQKVEFLVSFYNNEISEKSEIFDDQFSVERPDGSNFTLKIRSTKLEDSAMYFCASRAATGSTEAFFGQGTRLTVV.

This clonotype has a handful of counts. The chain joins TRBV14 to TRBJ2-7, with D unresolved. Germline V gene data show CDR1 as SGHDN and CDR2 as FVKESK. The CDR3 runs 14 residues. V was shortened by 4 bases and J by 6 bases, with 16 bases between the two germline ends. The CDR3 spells CASSLDTWAVEQYF. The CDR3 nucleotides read TGTGCCAGCAGCCTCGACACTTGGGCTGTCGAGCAGTACTTC.

The DNA of the CDR3 is TGTGCCAGCAGCTCGGTAGCGGGAGATACCGGGGAGCTGTTTTTT. Translating gives CASSSVAGDTGELFF. The chain employs TRBV7-2 and TRBJ2-2, with 9 bases lining up with TRBD2. This CDR3 has 15 amino acids. The J segment lost 5 bases and the V segment lost 4 bases, leaving 5 bases of the junction unmatched. The germline CDR1 and CDR2 sequences are SGHTA and FQGNSA.

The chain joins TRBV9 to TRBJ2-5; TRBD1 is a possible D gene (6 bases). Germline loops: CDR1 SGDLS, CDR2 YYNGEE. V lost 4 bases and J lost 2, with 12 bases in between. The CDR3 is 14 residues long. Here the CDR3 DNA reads TGTGCCAGCAGCCGACGGACAGAACAAGAGACCCAGTACTTC. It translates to CASSRRTEQETQYF.

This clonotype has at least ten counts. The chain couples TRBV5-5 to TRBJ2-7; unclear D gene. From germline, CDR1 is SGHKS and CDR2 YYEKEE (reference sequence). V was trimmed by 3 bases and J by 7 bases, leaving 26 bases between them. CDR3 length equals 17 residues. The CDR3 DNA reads TGTGCCAGCAGCTCCGAAAACCTGGAGAGGATTGTTAAAGAGCAGTACTTC. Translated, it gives CASSSENLERIVKEQYF.